The following is a T cell receptor (beta chain) sequence with its context. Assay used: immunoSEQ multiplex PCR; TCRdb lists only in-frame clones, some missing. The sample shows tens of thousands of clones, 92% of them seen only once. Per the germline V gene, CDR1 is SGHDT and CDR2 is YYEEEE. Trimming cost V 4 bases and J 3 bases, with 8 bases left between them. The CDR3 totals 13 residues. The sample is drawn from a study of T cell changes during pregnancy in multiple sclerosis. This TCR came from a female donor in good health, enrolled as a control in a pregnancy study. This specimen consisted of peripheral blood, obtained in the second trimester of pregnancy. V is TRBV5-6 and J is TRBJ2-1; a possible D gene is TRBD2 (5 bases). The CDR3 DNA follows: TGTGCCAGCAGCCTCCGGGGCTACAATGAGCAGTTCTTC. It encodes CASSLRGYNEQFF.